A selection of T cell receptor beta chains follows, all from one sample in a study of cytomegalovirus exposure and HLA in healthy donors. Sequencing was performed with immunoSEQ multiplex PCR; in TCRdb, only in-frame clones are kept and a portion is missing. The data contain fewer than 60,000 clones, approximately 93% of them singletons. The sequenced material came from PBMCs. The receptor source for this set is a woman aged 18-29 years in good health and CMV-seropositive. CDR3s include the opening cysteine and the closing phenylalanine or tryptophan. D genes are given only for firm matches. Not every row has a clone size; where given, it reads once, few, many or a size class.

.	TRBV7-6	TRBJ2-3	TRBD2	TGTGCCAGCAGCAAATATAGCGGGAGAACAGATACGCAGTATTTT	CASSKYSGRTDTQYF
.	TRBV5-4	TRBJ2-1	TRBD2	TGTGCCAGCAGTTCGGCTAGCGGGGATCGCAATGAGCAGTTCTTC	CASSSASGDRNEQFF
.	TRBV10-2	TRBJ2-3	.	TGCGCCAGCAGCTGGACTATGAGAGATACGCAGTATTTT	CASSWTMRDTQYF
.	TRBV27	TRBJ2-7	TRBD1	TGTGCCAGCAGCCGACAGGGGGCAAAGCAGTACTTC	CASSRQGAKQYF
.	TRBV29-1	TRBJ2-6	TRBD1	TGCAGCGTTGAGGGGACAGCGGCTGGGGCCAACGTCCTGACTTTC	CSVEGTAAGANVLTF
.	TRBV4-1	TRBJ2-7	TRBD1	TGCGCCAGCAGCCCAGACAGGGGGCAGTCGTTCGAGCAGTACTTC	CASSPDRGQSFEQYF
.	TRBV7-2	TRBJ1-1	.	TGTGCCAGCAGCTTCACAGGGTTAACGAACACTGAAGCTTTCTTT	CASSFTGLTNTEAFF
.	TRBV19	TRBJ1-2	TRBD1	TGTGCCAGTAGTGCCGGGACAGATGGCTACACCTTC	CASSAGTDGYTF
.	TRBV6-5	TRBJ2-7	TRBD1	TGTGCCAGCAGTTATACCGGGACAGGGACCTACGAGCAGTACTTC	CASSYTGTGTYEQYF
.	TRBV7-2	TRBJ1-1	.	TGTGCCAGCAGCTTAGTGGGAGGAGGGAACACTGAAGCTTTCTTT	CASSLVGGGNTEAFF
.	TRBV12-5	TRBJ2-3	TRBD2	TGTGCTAGTGGTCGGACTAGCGGTGGCACAGATACGCAGTATTTT	CASGRTSGGTDTQYF
.	TRBV5-1	TRBJ2-7	TRBD2	TGCGCCAGCAGCTTGAGCACCGTGGGCGGCGGGAGTGGTCTCTACGAGCAGTACTTC	CASSLSTVGGGSGLYEQYF
.	TRBV30	TRBJ2-1	TRBD1	TGTGCCTTGACGGGGGACAGGGGACGCAATGAGCAGTTCTTC	CALTGDRGRNEQFF
.	TRBV30	TRBJ2-1	.	TGTGCCTGGAGAGCAAGCGGCCACTACAATGAGCAGTTCTTC	CAWRASGHYNEQFF
once	TRBV7-3	TRBJ1-1	TRBD1	TGTGCCAGCAGCCAGGGGGGCGGGCTGAACACTGAAGCTTTCTTT	CASSQGGGLNTEAFF
.	TRBV29-1	TRBJ1-4	TRBD1	TGCAGCGTCGCACAGTTCGGGACAGCGGGTGATGAAAAACTGTTTTTT	CSVAQFGTAGDEKLFF
.	TRBV2	TRBJ2-5	TRBD1	TGTGCCAGAACCGGGACAGGGCAGACCCAGTACTTC	CARTGTGQTQYF
.	TRBV9	TRBJ1-4	TRBD1	TGTGCCAGCAGCGCCTACATCTCCGGGACAGGGAATGAAAAACTGTTTTTT	CASSAYISGTGNEKLFF
.	TRBV7-2	TRBJ2-2	TRBD2	TGTGCCAGCAGCTCGACCGGGACTAGCGGGAGGACCGGGGAGCTGTTTTTT	CASSSTGTSGRTGELFF
.	TRBV7-8	TRBJ1-1	TRBD1	TGTGCCAGCAGCACAGGACAGGGGGCGAGAACTGAAGCTTTCTTT	CASSTGQGARTEAFF
.	TRBV7-9	TRBJ2-3	.	TGTGCCAGCAGCTTCGGACCAGGGTGGGGTCAAGATACGCAGTATTTT	CASSFGPGWGQDTQYF
.	TRBV19	TRBJ1-1	.	TGTGCCAGTAGTATATTCGGCCAGGGTGGGGCTGAAGCTTTCTTT	CASSIFGQGGAEAFF
.	TRBV6-1	TRBJ2-1	.	TGTGCCAGCAGTGAAGCACTAATTGGCCTCAATGAGCAGTTCTTC	CASSEALIGLNEQFF
.	TRBV4-2	TRBJ2-3	TRBD2	TGTGCCAGCAGCCAAGAGGTGGGGGGAGGGCCCCGTGTGTCGCAGTATTTT	CASSQEVGGGPRVSQYF
.	TRBV6-5	TRBJ1-1	TRBD1	TGTGCCAGCAGTTCCGAAGACAGGGTGGACACTGAAGCTTTCTTT	CASSSEDRVDTEAFF
.	TRBV6-4	TRBJ2-2	.	TGTGCCAGCAGTGCTAGCAGGGGCACCGGGGAGCTGTTTTTT	CASSASRGTGELFF
.	TRBV4-2	TRBJ1-5	.	TGTGCCAGCAGCCAATTGGGGACTCATAGCAATCAGCCCCAGCATTTT	CASSQLGTHSNQPQHF
.	TRBV29-1	TRBJ1-3	.	TGCAGCGTTGAAGGACCGGGGATCGGAAACACCATATATTTT	CSVEGPGIGNTIYF
.	TRBV30	TRBJ2-3	TRBD2	TGTGCCTGCAAAAACGGGGGGGGCGTAGGAACGCAGTATTTT	CACKNGGGVGTQYF
.	TRBV5-4	TRBJ1-3	.	TGTGCCAGCAGCCTTACGGGCTCTGGAAACACCATATATTTT	CASSLTGSGNTIYF
.	TRBV28	TRBJ2-5	.	TGTGCCAGCACCGACATCGGAGAGACCCAGTACTTC	CASTDIGETQYF
.	TRBV7-8	TRBJ2-2	TRBD1	TGTGCCAGCAGCTTAGCGCGGGCAGGGGGCGGCACCGGGGAGCTGTTTTTT	CASSLARAGGGTGELFF
.	TRBV5-4	TRBJ2-3	TRBD2	TGTGCCAGCAGCTTGCGTGGTAGCGGGAGGGCCCGAAGCGCAGATACGCAGTATTTT	CASSLRGSGRARSADTQYF
.	TRBV7-6	TRBJ2-5	TRBD1	TGTGCCAGCAGCTTATGGTCTGGTACAGGGGGCTTGGAGACCCAGTACTTC	CASSLWSGTGGLETQYF
.	TRBV27	TRBJ2-7	.	TGTGCCAGCAGTGCCGACGGCCTAGCCCCCTACGAGCAGTACTTC	CASSADGLAPYEQYF
.	TRBV15	TRBJ2-7	TRBD1	TGTGCCACCAGCAGAGGAGGAACAGGGGTCTACGAGCAGTACTTC	CATSRGGTGVYEQYF
.	TRBV6-5	TRBJ1-2	.	TGTGCCAGTTTCAGTGTCGTTAACTATGGCTACACCTTC	CASFSVVNYGYTF
.	TRBV7-2	TRBJ1-5	TRBD1	TGTGCCAGCAGCTTCAGTGGACAGGGCAGTCAGCCCCAGCATTTT	CASSFSGQGSQPQHF
.	TRBV6-6	TRBJ1-5	TRBD1	TGTGCCAGCAGCCAGGACAGGGGGGATCAGCCCCAGCATTTT	CASSQDRGDQPQHF
.	TRBV7-8	TRBJ1-1	.	TGTGCCAGCAGCTCGAGAGTGAACACTGAAGCTTTCTTT	CASSSRVNTEAFF
.	TRBV28	TRBJ2-1	.	TGTGCCAGCAGTCCGATACTCCTGTCATCCTACAATGAGCAGTTCTTC	CASSPILLSSYNEQFF
.	TRBV6-1	TRBJ1-2	.	TGTGCCAGCAGTGAAGAGGGGGGGGCCCACTATGGCTACACCTTC	CASSEEGGAHYGYTF
.	TRBV27	TRBJ2-3	.	TGTGCCAGCAGTTCGAAGGACAGTCCGACTAGCACAGATACGCAGTATTTT	CASSSKDSPTSTDTQYF